The source of this T cell receptor beta chain is a study of T cell repertoires in ileal Crohn's disease. Study background: The M6 sample came from neoterminal ileum during colonoscopy after surgery. Study-wide points: Sorted CD8 T cells held more high-frequency clones than CD4. Every patient over 26.8% clonality showed endoscopic recurrence.

The CDR3 covers 14 residues. Germline-derived CDR1 and CDR2 are LNHNV and YYDKDF (reference sequence). Between the trimmed V and J ends, which lost 5 bases and 2 bases, there was a span of 13 bases. Per sample, approximately 550 nanograms of biopsy DNA were TCRB immunosequenced. Repertoires were generated with immunoSEQ multiplex PCR, while TCRdb's copy carries only in-frame clones and drops some. This table has fewer than 13,000 clones, approximately 72% appearing once. Time point described: neoterminal ileum biopsy at postoperative endoscopy, about 6 months after surgery. Comment on this clone: Its antigen is unknown.

The chain combines TRBV15 with TRBJ2-7, with D tentatively TRBD1 (5 bases). The clonotype comes from an adult with Crohn's disease. The source material was ileal tissue. This chain's CDR3 is CATSDVETAYEQYF. The CDR3 bases are TGTGCCACCAGCGACGTAGAGACAGCCTACGAGCAGTACTTC.